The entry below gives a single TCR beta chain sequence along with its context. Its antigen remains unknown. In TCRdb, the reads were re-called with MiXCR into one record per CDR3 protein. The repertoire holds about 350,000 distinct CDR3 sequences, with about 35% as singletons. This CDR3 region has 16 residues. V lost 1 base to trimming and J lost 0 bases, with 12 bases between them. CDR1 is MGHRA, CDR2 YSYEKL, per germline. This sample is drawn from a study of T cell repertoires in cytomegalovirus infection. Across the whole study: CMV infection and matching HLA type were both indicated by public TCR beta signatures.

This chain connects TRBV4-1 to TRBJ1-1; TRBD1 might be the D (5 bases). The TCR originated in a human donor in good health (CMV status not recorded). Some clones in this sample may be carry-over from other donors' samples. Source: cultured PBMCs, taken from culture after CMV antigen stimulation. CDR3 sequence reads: CASSQVGAPMNTEAFF. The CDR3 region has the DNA TGCGCCAGCAGCCAAGTAGGGGCACCTATGAACACTGAAGCTTTCTTT.